This TCR beta chain was observed in a study of cytomegalovirus exposure and HLA in healthy donors. Study summary: A data release that came early held around 85 million unique TCRs from HLA-typed donors. Study outcomes and limitations: Later analysis identified a missense DCLRE1C variant that was linked to TCR beta V- and J-gene trimming. In vitro checks showed that a few CMV-associated chains really do target CMV antigens. Investigators reported 150 to 200 TCR beta chains as tied to cytomegalovirus.

As for this clone: Its cognate antigen is unknown.

J lost 5 bases, V lost 6 bases, and 6 bases had no gene match. The germline V gene encodes CDR1 SGHRS and CDR2 YFSETQ. The CDR3 spans 15 residues. PCR employed 60 Vbeta and 13 Jbeta primers. Data came from immunoSEQ multiplex PCR; TCRdb stores just in-frame clones and leaves some out. The repertoire holds around 85,000 clones, with over 70% as singletons. The chain is built from TRBV5-1 and TRBJ2-1; 12 bases line up with TRBD2. The TCR originated in a man aged 50-60 years in good health and CMV-seropositive. Sequenced input: PBMCs. The CDR3 DNA sequence: TGCGCCAGCATGCAGCTAGCGGGAGGGAACAATGAGCAGTTCTTC. This sequence encodes CASMQLAGGNNEQFF.